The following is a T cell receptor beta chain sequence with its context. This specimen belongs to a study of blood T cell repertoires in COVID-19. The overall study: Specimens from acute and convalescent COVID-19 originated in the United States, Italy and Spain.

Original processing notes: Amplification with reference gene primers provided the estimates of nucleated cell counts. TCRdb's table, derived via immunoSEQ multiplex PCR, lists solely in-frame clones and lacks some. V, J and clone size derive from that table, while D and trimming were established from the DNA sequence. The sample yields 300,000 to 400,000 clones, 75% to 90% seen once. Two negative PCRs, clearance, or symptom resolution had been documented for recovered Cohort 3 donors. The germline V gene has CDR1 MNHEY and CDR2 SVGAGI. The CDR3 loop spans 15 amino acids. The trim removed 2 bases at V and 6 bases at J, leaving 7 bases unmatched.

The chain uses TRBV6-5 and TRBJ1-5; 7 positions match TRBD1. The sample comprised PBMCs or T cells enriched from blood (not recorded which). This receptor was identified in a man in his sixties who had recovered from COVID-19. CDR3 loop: CASSYDRQGFQPQHF. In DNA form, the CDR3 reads TGTGCCAGCAGTTACGATCGACAGGGTTTTCAGCCCCAGCATTTT.